The present T cell receptor beta chain was sequenced within a study of blood T cell repertoires in COVID-19. Study information: There were acute and convalescent COVID-19 samples, and they came from the United States, Italy and Spain. From T cells, B-cell-depleted T cells, or PBMCs came the material, which was cDNA or gDNA.

Per the original methods: Reference gene primer amplification gave estimated nucleated cell counts. Clones were sequenced by immunoSEQ multiplex PCR, and TCRdb holds only the in-frame ones, with some missing. V and J calls and clone size come straight from that table; D and trimming were deduced from the DNA. This sample carries about 210,000 clones, roughly 80% of them seen once, and the ten largest clones take about 7.8%. This CDR3 has 16 residues. The germline V gene encodes CDR1 SGDLS and CDR2 YYNGEE. Trimming removed 4 bases from V and 4 bases from J, with 18 bases in between. Seattle's enrolled individuals joined amid active infection and were then monitored longitudinally.

The sequence came from a woman aged 80 or over with COVID-19, enrolled during active disease. The chain combines TRBV9 with TRBJ2-1; D remains unclear. Sequencing was performed on peripheral blood. CDR3 protein: CASSPGPSLGYNEQFF. CDR3 DNA sequence: TGTGCCAGCAGCCCCGGCCCCTCTCTCGGGTACAATGAGCAGTTCTTC. Supplemented by reference TRBV9 and TRBJ2-1, the full variable domain reads DSGVTQTPKHLITATGQRVTLRCSPRSGDLSVYWYQQSLDQGLQFLIQYYNGEERAKGNILERFSAQQFPDLHSELNLSSLELGDSALYFCASSPGPSLGYNEQFFGPGTRLTVL.